This TCR beta chain was captured by sequencing in a study of T-cell memory formation after mild COVID-19. Whole-study context: Most TCR clusters belonged to a single donor.

General study results and limits: There were some responding clones in pre-infection memory, which suggested that cross-reactive memory had joined.

Concerning this clonotype: The antigen is unknown.

The trim removed 0 bases at V and 6 bases at J, leaving 4 bases unmatched. Germline V gene lookup returns CDR1 DFQATT and CDR2 SNEGSKA (reference sequence). The CDR3 length is 14 residues. Using constant-segment primers, 5'RACE produced TCR alpha and TCR beta cDNA libraries carrying sample barcodes and UMIs. TCRdb re-called the 5' RACE reads through MiXCR, storing one row per CDR3 protein. The sample yields hundreds of thousands of distinct CDR3 sequences, roughly 20% seen once. The TCR sequence derives from an adult woman who had mild COVID-19 (a few samples of this study predate the infection). Cell type and time point are not known. This rearrangement joins TRBV20-1 to TRBJ2-5; TRBD1 aligns across 10 bases. The sequencing input was PBMCs or a T cell subset sorted from them (not recorded which). The CDR3 region is CSAREVGQGKTQYF. In nucleotides, the CDR3 is TGCAGTGCTAGAGAGGTGGGACAGGGGAAGACCCAGTACTTC.